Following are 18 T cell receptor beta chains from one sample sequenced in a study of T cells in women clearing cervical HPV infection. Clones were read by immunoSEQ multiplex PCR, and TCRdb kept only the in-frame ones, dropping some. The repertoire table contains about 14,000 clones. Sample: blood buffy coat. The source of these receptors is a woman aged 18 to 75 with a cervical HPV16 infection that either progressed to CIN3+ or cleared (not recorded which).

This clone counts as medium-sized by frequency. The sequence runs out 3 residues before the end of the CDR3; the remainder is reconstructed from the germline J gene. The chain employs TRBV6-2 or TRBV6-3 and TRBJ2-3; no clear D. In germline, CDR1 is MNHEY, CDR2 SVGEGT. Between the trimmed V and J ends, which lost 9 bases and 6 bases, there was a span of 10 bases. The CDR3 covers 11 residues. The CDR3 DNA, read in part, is TGTGCCAGTAAATCAGCGGATACG. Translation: CASKSADT. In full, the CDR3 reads CASKSADTQYF.

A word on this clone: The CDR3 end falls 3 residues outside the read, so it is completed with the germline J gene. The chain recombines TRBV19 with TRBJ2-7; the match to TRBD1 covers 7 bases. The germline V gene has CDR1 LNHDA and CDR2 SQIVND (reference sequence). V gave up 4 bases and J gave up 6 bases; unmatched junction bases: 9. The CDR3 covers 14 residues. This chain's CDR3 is CASSNGQEVSEQYF. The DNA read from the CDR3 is TGTGCCAGTAGTAATGGACAGGAAGTCAGCGAG.

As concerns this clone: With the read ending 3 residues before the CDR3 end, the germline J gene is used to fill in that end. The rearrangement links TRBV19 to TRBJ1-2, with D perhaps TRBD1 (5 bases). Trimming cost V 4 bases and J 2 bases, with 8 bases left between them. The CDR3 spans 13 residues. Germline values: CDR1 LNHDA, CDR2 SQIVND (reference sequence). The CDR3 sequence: CASSTGLNYGYTF. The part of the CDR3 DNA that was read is TGTGCCAGTAGTACAGGGTTAAACTATGGC.

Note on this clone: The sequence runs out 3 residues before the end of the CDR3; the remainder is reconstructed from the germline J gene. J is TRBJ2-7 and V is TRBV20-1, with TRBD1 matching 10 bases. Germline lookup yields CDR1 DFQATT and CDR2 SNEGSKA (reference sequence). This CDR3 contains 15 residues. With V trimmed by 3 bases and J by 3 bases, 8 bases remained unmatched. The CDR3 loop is CSARLGTGVFYEQYF. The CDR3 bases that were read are TGCAGTGCTAGGCTCGGGACAGGGGTTTTCTACGAG.

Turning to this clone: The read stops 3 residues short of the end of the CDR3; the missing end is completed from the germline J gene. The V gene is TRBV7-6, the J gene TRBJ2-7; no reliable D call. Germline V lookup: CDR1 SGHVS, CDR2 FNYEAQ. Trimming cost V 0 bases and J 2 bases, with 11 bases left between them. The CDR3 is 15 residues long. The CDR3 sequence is CASSLARNSAYEQYF. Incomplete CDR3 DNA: TGTGCCAGCAGCTTAGCGAGGAACAGTGCCTACGAG.

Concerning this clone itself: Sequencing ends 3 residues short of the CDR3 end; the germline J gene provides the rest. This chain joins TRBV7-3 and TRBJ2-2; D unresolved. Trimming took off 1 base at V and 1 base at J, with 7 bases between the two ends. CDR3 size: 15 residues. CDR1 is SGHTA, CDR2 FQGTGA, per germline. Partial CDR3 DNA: TGTGCCAGCAGCTTAAATGCAGGGAACACCGGGGAG. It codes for CASSLNAGNTGE. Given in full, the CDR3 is CASSLNAGNTGELFF.

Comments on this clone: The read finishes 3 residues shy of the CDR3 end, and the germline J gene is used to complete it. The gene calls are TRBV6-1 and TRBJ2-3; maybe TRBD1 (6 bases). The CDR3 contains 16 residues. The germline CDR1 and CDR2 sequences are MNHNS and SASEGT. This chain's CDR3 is CASSEALGGGGETQYF. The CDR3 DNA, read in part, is TGTGCCAGCAGTGAAGCGCTTGGGGGCGGCGGAGAGACG.

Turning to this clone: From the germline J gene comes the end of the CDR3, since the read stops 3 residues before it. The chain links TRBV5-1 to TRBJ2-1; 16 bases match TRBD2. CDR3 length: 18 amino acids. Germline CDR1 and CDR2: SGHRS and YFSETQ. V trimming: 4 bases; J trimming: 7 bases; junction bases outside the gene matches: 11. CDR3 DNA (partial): TGCGCCAGCAGCCCTGGGACTAGCGGGGGGGAGCTTTGGAATGAG. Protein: CASSPGTSGGELWNE. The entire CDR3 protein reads CASSPGTSGGELWNEQFF.

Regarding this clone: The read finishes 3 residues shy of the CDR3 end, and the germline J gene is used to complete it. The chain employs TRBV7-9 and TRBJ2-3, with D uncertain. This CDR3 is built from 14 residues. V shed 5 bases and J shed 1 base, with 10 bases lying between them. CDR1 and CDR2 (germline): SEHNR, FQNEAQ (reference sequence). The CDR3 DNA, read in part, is TGTGCCAGCAGCAGTGGTAGGGGCACAGATACG. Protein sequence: CASSSGRGTDT. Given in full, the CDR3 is CASSSGRGTDTQYF.

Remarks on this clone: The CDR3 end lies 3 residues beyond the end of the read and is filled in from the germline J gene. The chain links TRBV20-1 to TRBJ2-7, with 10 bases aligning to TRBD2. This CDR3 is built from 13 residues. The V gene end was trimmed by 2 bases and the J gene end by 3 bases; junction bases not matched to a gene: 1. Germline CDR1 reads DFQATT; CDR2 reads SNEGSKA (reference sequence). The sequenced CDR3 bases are TGCAGTGCTAGAAGCGGGGGGGACTACGAG. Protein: CSARSGGDYE. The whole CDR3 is CSARSGGDYEQYF.

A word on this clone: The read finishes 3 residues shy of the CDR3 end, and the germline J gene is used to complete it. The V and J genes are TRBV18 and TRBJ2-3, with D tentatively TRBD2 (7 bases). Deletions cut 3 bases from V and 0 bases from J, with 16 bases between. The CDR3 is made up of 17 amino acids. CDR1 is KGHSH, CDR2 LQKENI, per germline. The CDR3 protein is CASSPKTGGPSTDTQYF. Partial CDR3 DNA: TGTGCCAGCTCACCCAAGACCGGGGGGCCTAGCACAGATACG.

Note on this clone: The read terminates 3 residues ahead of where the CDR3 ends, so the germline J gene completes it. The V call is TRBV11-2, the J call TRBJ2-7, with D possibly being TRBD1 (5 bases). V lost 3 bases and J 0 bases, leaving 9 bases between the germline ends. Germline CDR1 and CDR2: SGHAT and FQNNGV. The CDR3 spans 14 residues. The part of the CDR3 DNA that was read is TGTGCCAGCAGCTTGGACACAAGCTCCTACGAG. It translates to CASSLDTSSYE. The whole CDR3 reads CASSLDTSSYEQYF.

The CDR3 reads CASSHLIRKGTEAFF. The sequenced CDR3 bases are TGTGCCAGCAGTCACCTGATTAGAAAAGGGACTGAA. The chain couples TRBV6-2 or TRBV6-3 to TRBJ1-1; D is ambiguous. Read coverage stops 3 residues before the CDR3 terminus; the germline J gene supplies the remainder. CDR1 is MNHEY, CDR2 SVGEGT, per germline. V was cut by 5 bases and J by 5 bases, with 18 bases left in between. CDR3 length equals 15 residues.

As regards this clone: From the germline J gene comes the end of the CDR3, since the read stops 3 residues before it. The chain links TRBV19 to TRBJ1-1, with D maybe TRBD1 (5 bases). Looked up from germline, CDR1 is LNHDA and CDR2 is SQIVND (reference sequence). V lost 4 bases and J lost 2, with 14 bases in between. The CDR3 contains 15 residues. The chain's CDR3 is CASSTRQLGNTEAFF. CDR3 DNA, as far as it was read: TGTGCCAGTAGTACAAGACAGTTGGGTAACACTGAA.

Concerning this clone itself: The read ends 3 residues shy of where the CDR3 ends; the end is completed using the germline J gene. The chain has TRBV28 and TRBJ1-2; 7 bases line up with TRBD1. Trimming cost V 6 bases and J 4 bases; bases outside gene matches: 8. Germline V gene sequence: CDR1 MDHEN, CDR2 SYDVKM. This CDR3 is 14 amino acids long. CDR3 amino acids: CASRNRGNGYGYTF. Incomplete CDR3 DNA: TGTGCCAGCAGGAACAGGGGTAACGGCTATGGC.

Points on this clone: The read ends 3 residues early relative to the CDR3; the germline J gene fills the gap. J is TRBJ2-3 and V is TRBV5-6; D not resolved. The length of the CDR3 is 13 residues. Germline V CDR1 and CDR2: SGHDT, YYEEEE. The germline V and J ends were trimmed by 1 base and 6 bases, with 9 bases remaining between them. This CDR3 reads CASSLQVADTQYF. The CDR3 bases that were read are TGTGCCAGCAGCTTGCAGGTTGCCGATACG.

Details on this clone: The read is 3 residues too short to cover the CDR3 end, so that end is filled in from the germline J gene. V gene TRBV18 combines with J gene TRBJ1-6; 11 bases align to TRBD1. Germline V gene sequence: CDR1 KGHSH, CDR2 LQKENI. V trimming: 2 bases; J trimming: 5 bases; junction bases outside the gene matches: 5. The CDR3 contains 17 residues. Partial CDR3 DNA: TGTGCCAGCTCACCAGGCGGGACAGGGGGAGATAATTCACCC. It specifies CASSPGGTGGDNSP. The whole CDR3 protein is CASSPGGTGGDNSPLHF.

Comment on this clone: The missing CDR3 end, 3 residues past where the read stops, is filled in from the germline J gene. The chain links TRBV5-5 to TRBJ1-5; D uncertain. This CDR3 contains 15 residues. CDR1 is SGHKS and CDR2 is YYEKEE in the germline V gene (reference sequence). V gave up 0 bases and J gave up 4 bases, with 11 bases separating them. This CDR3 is CASSLDGYGNQPQHF. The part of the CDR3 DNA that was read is TGTGCCAGCAGCTTGGACGGGTACGGTAATCAGCCC.